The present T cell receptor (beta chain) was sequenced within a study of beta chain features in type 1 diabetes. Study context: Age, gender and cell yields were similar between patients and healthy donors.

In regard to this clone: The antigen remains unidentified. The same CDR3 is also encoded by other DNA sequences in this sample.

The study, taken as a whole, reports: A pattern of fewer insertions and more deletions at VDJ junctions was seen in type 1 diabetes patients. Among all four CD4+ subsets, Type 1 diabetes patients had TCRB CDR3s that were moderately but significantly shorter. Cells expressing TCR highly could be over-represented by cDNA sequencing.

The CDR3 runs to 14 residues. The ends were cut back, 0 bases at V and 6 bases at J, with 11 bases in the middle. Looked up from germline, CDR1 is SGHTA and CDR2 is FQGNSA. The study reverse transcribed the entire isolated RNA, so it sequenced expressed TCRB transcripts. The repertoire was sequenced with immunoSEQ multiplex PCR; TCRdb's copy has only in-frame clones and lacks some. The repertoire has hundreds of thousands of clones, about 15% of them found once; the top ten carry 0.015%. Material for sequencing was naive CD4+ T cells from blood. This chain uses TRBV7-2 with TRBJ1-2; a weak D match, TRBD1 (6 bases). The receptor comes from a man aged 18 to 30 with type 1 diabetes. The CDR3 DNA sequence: TGTGCCAGCAGCTTAGCGACAGGAGGCCATGGCTACACCTTC. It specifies CASSLATGGHGYTF.